This T cell receptor beta chain was found in a study of blood T cells in healthy people across ages. Study-level points and caveats: Whereas aged donors had fewer naive CD4+ cells, long-lived donors had more of them and higher diversity.

Donor samples were obtained from healthy Caucasian individuals from Russia, aged about 6 to 90. A minimum of 5 micrograms of total RNA was extracted per sample. Concerning this clonotype: The antigen remains undetermined.

The germline V and J ends were trimmed by 3 bases and 5 bases, with 17 bases remaining between them. The CDR3 covers 15 residues. Germline CDR1 and CDR2: SGHAT and FQNNGV. PCR was performed a second time for roughly 6 to 12 cycles using a sample-barcoded 5' primer and a J-beta primer mix. TCRdb fed the 5' RACE reads into MiXCR, producing one record per CDR3 protein. The sample records around 1,500,000 distinct CDR3 sequences, approximately 42% being singletons. The rearrangement links TRBV11-2 to TRBJ2-7; perhaps TRBD2 as D (6 bases). The sequenced sample was blood. The sequence was collected from a woman aged 18-35 years in good health. In nucleotides, the CDR3 is TGTGCCAGCAGCTTTACGGCGGGAATAGTGGACGAGCAGTACTTC. Its protein is CASSFTAGIVDEQYF.